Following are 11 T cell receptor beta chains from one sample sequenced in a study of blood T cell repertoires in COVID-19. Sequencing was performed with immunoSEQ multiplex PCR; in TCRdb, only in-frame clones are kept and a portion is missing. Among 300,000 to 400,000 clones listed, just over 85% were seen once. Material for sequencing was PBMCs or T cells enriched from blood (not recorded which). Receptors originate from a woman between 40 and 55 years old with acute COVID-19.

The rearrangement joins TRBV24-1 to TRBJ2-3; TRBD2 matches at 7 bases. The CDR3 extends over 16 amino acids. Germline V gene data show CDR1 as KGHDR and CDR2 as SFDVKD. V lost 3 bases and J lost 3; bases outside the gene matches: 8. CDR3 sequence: CATSDPSGEGTDTQYF. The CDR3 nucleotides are TGTGCCACCAGTGATCCTAGCGGTGAGGGGACAGATACGCAGTATTTT.

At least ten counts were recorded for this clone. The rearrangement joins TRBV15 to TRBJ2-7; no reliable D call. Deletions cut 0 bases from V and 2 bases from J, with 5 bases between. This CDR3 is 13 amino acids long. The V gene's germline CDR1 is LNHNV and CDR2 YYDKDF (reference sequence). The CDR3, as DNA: TGTGCCACCAGCAGAGAACAGACCTACGAGCAGTACTTC. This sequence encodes CATSREQTYEQYF.

The CDR3: CASSLAGTDQNGYTF. DNA of the CDR3: TGTGCCAGCAGCTTAGCAGGGACTGACCAGAATGGCTACACCTTC. The rearrangement uses TRBV7-2 and TRBJ1-2, with D maybe TRBD1 (5 bases). The germline gives CDR1 SGHTA, CDR2 FQGNSA. The CDR3 contains 15 residues. V shed 0 bases and J shed 6 bases, with 14 bases lying between them.

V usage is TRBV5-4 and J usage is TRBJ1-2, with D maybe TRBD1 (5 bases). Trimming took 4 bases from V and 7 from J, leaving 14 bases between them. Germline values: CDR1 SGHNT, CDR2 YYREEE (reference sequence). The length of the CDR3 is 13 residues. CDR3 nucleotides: TGTGCCAGCAGCCCACCAGGGATAGGTGGCTACACCTTC. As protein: CASSPPGIGGYTF. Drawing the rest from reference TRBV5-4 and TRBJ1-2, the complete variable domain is ETGVTQSPTHLIKTRGQQVTLRCSSQSGHNTVSWYQQALGQGPQFIFQYYREEENGRGNFPPRFSGLQFPNYSSELNVNALELDDSALYLCASSPPGIGGYTFGSGTRLTVV.

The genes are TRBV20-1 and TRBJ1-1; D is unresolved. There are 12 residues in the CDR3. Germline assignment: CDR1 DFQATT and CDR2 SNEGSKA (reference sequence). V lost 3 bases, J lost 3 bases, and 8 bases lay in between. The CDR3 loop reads CSASSTYTEAFF. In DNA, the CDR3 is TGCAGTGCTAGTAGCACTTACACTGAAGCTTTCTTT.

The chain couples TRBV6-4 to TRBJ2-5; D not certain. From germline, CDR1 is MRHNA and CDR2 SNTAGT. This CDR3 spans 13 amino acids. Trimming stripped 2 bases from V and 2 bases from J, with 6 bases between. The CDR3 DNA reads TGTGCCAGCAGTGACGAGGCTCAAGAGACCCAGTACTTC. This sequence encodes CASSDEAQETQYF.

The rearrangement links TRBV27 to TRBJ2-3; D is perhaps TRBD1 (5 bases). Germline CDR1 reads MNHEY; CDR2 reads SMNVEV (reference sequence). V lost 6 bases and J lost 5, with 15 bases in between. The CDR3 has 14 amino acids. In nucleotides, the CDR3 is TGTGCCAGCAGAGTCAATAGGGGCCGAGATACGCAGTATTTT. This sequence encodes CASRVNRGRDTQYF.

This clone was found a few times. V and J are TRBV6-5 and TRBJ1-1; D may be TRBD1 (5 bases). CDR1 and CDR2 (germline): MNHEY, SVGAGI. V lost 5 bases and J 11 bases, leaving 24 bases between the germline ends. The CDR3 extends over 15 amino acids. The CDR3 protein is CASSLQGGALLGAFF. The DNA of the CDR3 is TGTGCCAGCAGTCTTCAGGGAGGAGCGCTGCTTGGCGCTTTCTTT.

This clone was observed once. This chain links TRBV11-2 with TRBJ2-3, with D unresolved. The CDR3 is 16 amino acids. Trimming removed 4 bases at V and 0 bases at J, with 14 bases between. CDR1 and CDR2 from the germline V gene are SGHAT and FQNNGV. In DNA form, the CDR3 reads TGTGCCAGCAGCTCCTATCTAAGTCGGAGCACAGATACGCAGTATTTT. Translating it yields CASSSYLSRSTDTQYF. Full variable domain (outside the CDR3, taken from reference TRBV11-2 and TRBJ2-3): EAGVAQSPRYKIIEKRQSVAFWCNPISGHATLYWYQQILGQGPKLLIQFQNNGVVDDSQLPKDRFSAERLKGVDSTLKIQPAKLEDSAVYLCASSSYLSRSTDTQYFGPGTRLTVL.

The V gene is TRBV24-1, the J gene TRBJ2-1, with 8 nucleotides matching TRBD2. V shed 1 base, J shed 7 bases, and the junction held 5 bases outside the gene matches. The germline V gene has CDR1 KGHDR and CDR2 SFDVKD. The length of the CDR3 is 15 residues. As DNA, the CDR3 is TGTGCCACCAGTGATTTAGCGGGAGAGCGGAATGAGCAGTTCTTC. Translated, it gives CATSDLAGERNEQFF.

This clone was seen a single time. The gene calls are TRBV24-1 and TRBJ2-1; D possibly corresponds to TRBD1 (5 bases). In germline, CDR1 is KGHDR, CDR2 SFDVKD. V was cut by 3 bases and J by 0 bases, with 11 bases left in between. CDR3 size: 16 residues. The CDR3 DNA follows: TGTGCCACCAGTGATAGGGGTGGGAACTCCTACAATGAGCAGTTCTTC. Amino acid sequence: CATSDRGGNSYNEQFF.